Below, one T cell receptor (beta chain) is given with its context. What it binds is unknown. This sample was taken from a study of CD8 T cells in Susac syndrome. Controls were healthy donors chosen to match patients in age and sex. In contrast to the negatively isolated CD8+ and CD4+ T cells, TEMRA cells were FACS-enriched. cDNA came from 0.5 to 1 ug RNA primed by random hexamers. Amplification of TCR beta CDR3 spanned 54 Vbeta and 13 Jbeta via immunoSEQ multiplex PCR. TCRdb ran MiXCR on the immunoSEQ multiplex PCR reads and lists one entry per CDR3 protein. The sample lists around 130,000 distinct CDR3 sequences, 90% to 95% seen once, with more than 0.09% in the top ten. Findings and limits, study-wide: It was acknowledged by the study that relatively few individuals were included in its TCR sequencing and HLA analysis.

The germline CDR1 and CDR2 sequences are LGHDT and YNNKEL (reference sequence). V lost 4 bases and J lost 2, with 8 bases in between. This CDR3 contains 13 residues. V is TRBV3-1 and J is TRBJ1-1, with D unclear. Sequenced: CD4+ T cells from PBMCs. This receptor was identified in a human donor in good health. CDR3 DNA sequence: TGTGCCAGCAGCCCCGACATCAACACTGAAGCTTTCTTT. Residues: CASSPDINTEAFF.